These 4 T cell receptor beta chains share one sample of origin, sequenced in a study of T-cell memory formation after mild COVID-19 (dated by TCRdb to the early 2020s). Libraries were made using 5' RACE. Sequencing was carried out with an Illumina NovaSeq 6000. TCRdb itself trimmed the public reads at Q25 with fastp, ran MiXCR and retained productive beta chains. Here each entry gathers all rows of one CDR3 protein and keeps the most common genes and DNA. This sample is represented by some 4,000 distinct CDR3 sequences; roughly 16% of them were singletons. Under 2.5% of the sample belongs to the ten largest clones. Sequencing input: PBMCs or a T cell subset sorted from them (not recorded which). Receptors were obtained from an adult who had mild COVID-19 (a few samples of this study predate the infection). The sample titles of this study are shuffled in the database, so cell type and time point are left out.

This clonotype is deemed medium-sized. The rearrangement joins TRBV18 to TRBJ2-7, with TRBD2 matching 7 bases. From germline, CDR1 is KGHSH and CDR2 LQKENI. CDR3 length: 13 amino acids. With 3 bases clipped from V and 3 bases from J, the junction kept 2 bases outside the gene matches. In DNA form, the CDR3 reads TGTGCCAGCTCACCCGCTAGCGGCTACGAGCAGTACTTC. This gives the protein CASSPASGYEQYF.

The chain joins TRBV11-2 to TRBJ2-3; possible D gene TRBD2, 6 bases. Trimming shortened V by 0 bases and J by 2 bases, and 9 bases separated the two germline ends. Germline lookup yields CDR1 SGHAT and CDR2 FQNNGV. CDR3 length equals 15 residues. The CDR3 DNA reads TGTGCCAGCAGCTTAGATAGCGGACCCACAGATACGCAGTATTTT. Protein product: CASSLDSGPTDTQYF. The whole variable domain, remainder taken from reference TRBV11-2 and TRBJ2-3, is EAGVAQSPRYKIIEKRQSVAFWCNPISGHATLYWYQQILGQGPKLLIQFQNNGVVDDSQLPKDRFSAERLKGVDSTLKIQPAKLEDSAVYLCASSLDSGPTDTQYFGPGTRLTVL.

By proportion, this clonotype is medium-sized. This chain joins TRBV29-1 and TRBJ2-7; either TRBD1 or TRBD2 may supply D (6 bases each). The CDR3 contains 15 residues. The V gene's germline CDR1 is SQVTM and CDR2 ANQGSEA. The V and J ends lost 0 bases and 2 bases respectively, with 14 bases between them. CDR3 protein: CSVEEDRGPPYEQYF. The DNA of the CDR3 is TGCAGCGTTGAAGAAGACCGGGGGCCACCCTACGAGCAGTACTTC.

This clonotype is categorized as medium-sized. The rearrangement joins TRBV5-1 to TRBJ2-2, with TRBD1 as a possible D gene (5 bases). Germline CDR1 and CDR2: SGHRS and YFSETQ. The CDR3 contains 17 residues. The V gene lost 4 bases and the J gene lost 2 bases, with 18 bases spanning the gap. Here the CDR3 DNA reads TGCGCCAGCAGCATGGGTTGGCAGGGAAGAAACACCGGGGAGCTGTTTTTT. This gives the protein CASSMGWQGRNTGELFF. Supplemented by reference TRBV5-1 and TRBJ2-2, the full variable domain reads KAGVTQTPRYLIKTRGQQVTLSCSPISGHRSVSWYQQTPGQGLQFLFEYFSETQRNKGNFPGRFSGRQFSNSRSEMNVSTLELGDSALYLCASSMGWQGRNTGELFFGEGSRLTVL.